The source of this T cell receptor (beta chain) is a study of cytomegalovirus exposure and HLA in healthy donors. Overall study: Per a later analysis, the approximately 700 first-cohort and 120 or so validation repertoires shared one platform. Broader study findings: Specificity for CMV antigens was confirmed in vitro for a few of the CMV-associated chains. The tendency of first-cohort TCR clusters to co-occur in the roughly 130 validation repertoires was the finding of a later analysis.

V dropped 4 bases and J dropped 5; count of bases not matched to a gene: 11. CDR1 SQVTM and CDR2 ANQGSEA come from the germline V gene. The CDR3 totals 15 residues. Remarks on this clone: As yet, its antigen is unknown.

The donors were members of the validation cohort comprising over a hundred subjects, separate from the roughly 730-subject first cohort. Clones were sequenced by immunoSEQ multiplex PCR, and TCRdb holds only the in-frame ones, with some missing. The sample includes 250,000 to 350,000 clones, approximately 90% of them seen just once. The source material was PBMCs. The chain combines TRBV29-1 with TRBJ2-5; the match to TRBD2 covers 9 bases. This clonotype originated in a woman in her twenties or thirties in good health and CMV-seropositive. The CDR3 DNA follows: TGCAGCGTTGTACTGGCGGGAGGGCCAGGGGAGACCCAGTACTTC. Translated, it gives CSVVLAGGPGETQYF.